Detailed here is one TCR beta chain. This entry comes from a study of control samples from healthy donors and cancer patients. This CDR3 is 14 amino acids long. V gave up 6 bases and J gave up 8 bases; unmatched junction bases: 7. CDR1 is SGHTA, CDR2 FQGNSA, per germline. Measured with immunoSEQ multiplex PCR; TCRdb has only the in-frame clones, and not every one. This sample carries around 190,000 clones, 90% to 95% of them seen once, and the ten largest clones take over 1.1%. What was sequenced was blood. This chain links TRBV7-2 with TRBJ2-2; 9 bases line up with TRBD2. The receptor's source is a man aged 25 to 40 in good health. CDR3 amino acids: CASSRGGAQGELFF. CDR3 nucleotide sequence: TGTGCCAGCAGTCGCGGGGGGGCCCAGGGGGAGCTGTTTTTT.